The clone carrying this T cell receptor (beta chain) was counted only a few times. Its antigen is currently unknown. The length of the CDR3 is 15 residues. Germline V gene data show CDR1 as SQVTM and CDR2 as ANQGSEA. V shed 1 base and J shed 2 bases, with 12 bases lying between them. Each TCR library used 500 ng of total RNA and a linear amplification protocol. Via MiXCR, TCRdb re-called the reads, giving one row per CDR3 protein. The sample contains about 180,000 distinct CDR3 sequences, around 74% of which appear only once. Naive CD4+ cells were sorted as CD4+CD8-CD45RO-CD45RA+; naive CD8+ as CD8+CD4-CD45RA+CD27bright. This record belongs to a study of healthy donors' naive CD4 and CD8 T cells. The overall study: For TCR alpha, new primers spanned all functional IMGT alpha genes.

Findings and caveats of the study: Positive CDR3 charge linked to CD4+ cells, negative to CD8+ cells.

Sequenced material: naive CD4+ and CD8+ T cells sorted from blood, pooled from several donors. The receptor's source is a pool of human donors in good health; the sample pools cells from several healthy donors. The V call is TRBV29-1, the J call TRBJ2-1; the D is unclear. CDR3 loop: CSVEAHSRTYNEQFF. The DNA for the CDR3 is TGCAGCGTTGAAGCCCATAGCCGGACCTACAATGAGCAGTTCTTC.